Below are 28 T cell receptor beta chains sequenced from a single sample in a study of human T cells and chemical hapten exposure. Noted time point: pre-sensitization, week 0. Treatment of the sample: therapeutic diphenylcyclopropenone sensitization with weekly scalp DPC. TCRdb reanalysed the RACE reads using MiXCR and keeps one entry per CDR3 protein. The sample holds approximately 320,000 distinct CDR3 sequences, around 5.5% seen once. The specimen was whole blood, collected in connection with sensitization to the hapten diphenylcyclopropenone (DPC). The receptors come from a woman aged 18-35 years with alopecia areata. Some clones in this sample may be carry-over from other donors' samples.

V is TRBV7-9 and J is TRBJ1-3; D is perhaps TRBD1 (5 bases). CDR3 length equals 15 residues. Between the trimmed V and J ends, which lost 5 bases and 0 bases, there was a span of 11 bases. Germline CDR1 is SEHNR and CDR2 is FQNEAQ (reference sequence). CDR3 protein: CASSRDVNSGNTIYF. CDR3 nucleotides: TGTGCCAGCAGCCGGGACGTAAACTCTGGAAACACCATATATTTT.

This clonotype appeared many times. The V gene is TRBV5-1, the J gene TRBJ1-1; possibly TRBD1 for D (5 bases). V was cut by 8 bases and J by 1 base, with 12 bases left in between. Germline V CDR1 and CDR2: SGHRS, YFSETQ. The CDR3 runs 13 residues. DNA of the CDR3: TGCGCCAGTACGTCCCAGGGGAACACTGAAGCTTTCTTT. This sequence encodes CASTSQGNTEAFF.

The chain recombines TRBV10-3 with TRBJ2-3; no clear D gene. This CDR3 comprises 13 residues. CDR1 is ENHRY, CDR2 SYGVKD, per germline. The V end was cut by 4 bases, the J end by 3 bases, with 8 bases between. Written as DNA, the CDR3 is TGTGCCATCAGTGCCAGAGTTACAGATACGCAGTATTTT. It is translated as CAISARVTDTQYF.

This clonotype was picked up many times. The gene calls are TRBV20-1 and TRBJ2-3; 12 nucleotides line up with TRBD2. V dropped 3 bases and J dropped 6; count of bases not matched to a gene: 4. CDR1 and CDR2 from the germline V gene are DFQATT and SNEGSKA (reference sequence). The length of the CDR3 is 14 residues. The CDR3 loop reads CSASPSGGADTQYF. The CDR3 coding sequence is TGCAGTGCTAGCCCTAGCGGGGGGGCGGATACGCAGTATTTT.

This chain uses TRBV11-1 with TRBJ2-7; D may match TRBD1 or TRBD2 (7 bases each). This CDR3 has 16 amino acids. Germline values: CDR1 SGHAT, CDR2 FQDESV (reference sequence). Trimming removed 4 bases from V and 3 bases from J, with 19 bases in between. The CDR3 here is CASSSRGGTAVYEQYF. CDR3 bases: TGTGCCAGCAGCTCGAGGGGAGGGACAGCAGTCTACGAGCAGTACTTC.

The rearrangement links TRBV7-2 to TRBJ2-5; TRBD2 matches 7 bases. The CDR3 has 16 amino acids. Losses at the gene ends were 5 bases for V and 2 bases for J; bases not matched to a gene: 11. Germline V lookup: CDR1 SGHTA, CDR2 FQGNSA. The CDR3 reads CASSQIAGYNQETQYF. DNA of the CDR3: TGTGCCAGCAGCCAAATAGCGGGTTACAATCAAGAGACCCAGTACTTC.

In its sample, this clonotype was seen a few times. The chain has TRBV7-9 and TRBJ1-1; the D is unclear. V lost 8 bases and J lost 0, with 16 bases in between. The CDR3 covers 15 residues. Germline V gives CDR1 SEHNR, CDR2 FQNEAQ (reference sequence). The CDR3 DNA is TGTGCCAGCGCGGTTAGCGGGCTATTGAACACTGAAGCTTTCTTT. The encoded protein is CASAVSGLLNTEAFF.

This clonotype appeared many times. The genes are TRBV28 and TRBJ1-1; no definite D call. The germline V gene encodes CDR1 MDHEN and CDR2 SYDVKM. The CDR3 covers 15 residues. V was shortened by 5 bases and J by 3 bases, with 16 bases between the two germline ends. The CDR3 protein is CASSPLQQTYTEAFF. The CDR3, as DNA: TGTGCCAGCAGTCCCCTCCAACAGACTTACACTGAAGCTTTCTTT.

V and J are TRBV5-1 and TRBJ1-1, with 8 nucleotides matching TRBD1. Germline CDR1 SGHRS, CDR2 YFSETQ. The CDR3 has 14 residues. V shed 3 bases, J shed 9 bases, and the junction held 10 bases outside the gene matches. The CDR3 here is CASSWAGTGDKAFF. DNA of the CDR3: TGCGCCAGCAGCTGGGCCGGGACAGGAGACAAAGCTTTCTTT. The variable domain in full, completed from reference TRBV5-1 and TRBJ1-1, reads KAGVTQTPRYLIKTRGQQVTLSCSPISGHRSVSWYQQTPGQGLQFLFEYFSETQRNKGNFPGRFSGRQFSNSRSEMNVSTLELGDSALYLCASSWAGTGDKAFFGQGTRLTVV.

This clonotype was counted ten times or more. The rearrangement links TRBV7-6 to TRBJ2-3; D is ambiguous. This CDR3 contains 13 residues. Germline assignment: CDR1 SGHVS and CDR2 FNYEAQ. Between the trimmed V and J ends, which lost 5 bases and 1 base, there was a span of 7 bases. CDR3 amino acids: CASSRIRTDTQYF. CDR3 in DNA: TGTGCCAGCAGCCGAATTCGCACAGATACGCAGTATTTT.

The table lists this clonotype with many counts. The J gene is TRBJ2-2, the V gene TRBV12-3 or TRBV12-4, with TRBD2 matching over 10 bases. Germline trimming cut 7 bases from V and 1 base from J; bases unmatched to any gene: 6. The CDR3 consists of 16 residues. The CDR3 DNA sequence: TGTGCCAGCAAGCCACTAGCGGGGCTGAACACCGGGGAGCTGTTTTTT. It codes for CASKPLAGLNTGELFF.

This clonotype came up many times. The CDR3 region has the DNA TGTGCCACTACTAGGACAGGGGTGATGACCGGGGAGCTGTTTTTT. It specifies CATTRTGVMTGELFF. The V call is TRBV6-5, the J call TRBJ2-2; 9 nucleotides align to TRBD1. Germline assignment: CDR1 MNHEY and CDR2 SVGAGI. With V trimmed by 10 bases and J by 5 bases, 11 bases remained unmatched. The CDR3 is 15 residues long.

The CDR3 nucleotides read TGTGCCAGCAGCCCAGGGACAGGGGCCTACAATGAGCAGTTCTTC. It codes for CASSPGTGAYNEQFF. The chain has TRBV7-9 and TRBJ2-1, with TRBD1 matching over 10 bases. The germline V gene has CDR1 SEHNR and CDR2 FQNEAQ (reference sequence). The CDR3 is 15 residues long. Unmatched junction bases numbered 3, after V lost 5 bases and J lost 2 bases.

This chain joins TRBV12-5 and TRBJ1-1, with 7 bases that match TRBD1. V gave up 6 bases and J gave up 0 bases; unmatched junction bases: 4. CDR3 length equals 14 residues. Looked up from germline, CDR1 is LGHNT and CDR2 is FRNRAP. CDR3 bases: TGTGCTAGTGGGGTTACAGGGGTGAACACTGAAGCTTTCTTT. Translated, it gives CASGVTGVNTEAFF.

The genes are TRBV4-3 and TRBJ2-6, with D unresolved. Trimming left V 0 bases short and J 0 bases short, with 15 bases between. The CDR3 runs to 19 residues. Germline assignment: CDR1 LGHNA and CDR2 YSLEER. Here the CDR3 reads CASSQEGPGFSSGANVLTF. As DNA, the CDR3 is TGCGCCAGCAGCCAAGAGGGCCCGGGTTTTAGCTCTGGGGCCAACGTCCTGACTTTC.

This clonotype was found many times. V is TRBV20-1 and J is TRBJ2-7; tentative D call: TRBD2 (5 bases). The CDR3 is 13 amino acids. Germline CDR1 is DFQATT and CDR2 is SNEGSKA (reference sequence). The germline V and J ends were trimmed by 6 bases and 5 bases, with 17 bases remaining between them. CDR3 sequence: CSARAPVRDEQYF. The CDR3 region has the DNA TGCAGTGCCCGTGCCCCCGTGCGGGACGAGCAGTACTTC.

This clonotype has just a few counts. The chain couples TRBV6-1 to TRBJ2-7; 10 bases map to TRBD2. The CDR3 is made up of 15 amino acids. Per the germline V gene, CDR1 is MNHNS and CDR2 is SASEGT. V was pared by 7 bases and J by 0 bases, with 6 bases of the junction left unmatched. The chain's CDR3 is CASTSGGASSYEQYF. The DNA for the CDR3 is TGTGCCAGCACTAGCGGGGGCGCGAGCTCCTACGAGCAGTACTTC.

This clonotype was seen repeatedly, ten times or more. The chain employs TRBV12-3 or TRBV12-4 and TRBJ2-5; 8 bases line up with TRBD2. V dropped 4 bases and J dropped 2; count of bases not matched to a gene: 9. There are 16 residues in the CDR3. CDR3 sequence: CASSSTAGLGQETQYF. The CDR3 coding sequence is TGTGCCAGCAGTTCAACCGCGGGACTAGGTCAAGAGACCCAGTACTTC.

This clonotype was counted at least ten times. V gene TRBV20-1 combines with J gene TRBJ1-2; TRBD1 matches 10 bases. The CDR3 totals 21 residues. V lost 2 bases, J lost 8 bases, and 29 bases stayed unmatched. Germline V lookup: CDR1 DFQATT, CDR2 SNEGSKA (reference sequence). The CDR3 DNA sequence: TGCAGTGCTAGACCCAGAATCCGACAGGGGGCGCGGAGGTCTCCTTACGACGGCTACACCTTC. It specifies CSARPRIRQGARRSPYDGYTF.

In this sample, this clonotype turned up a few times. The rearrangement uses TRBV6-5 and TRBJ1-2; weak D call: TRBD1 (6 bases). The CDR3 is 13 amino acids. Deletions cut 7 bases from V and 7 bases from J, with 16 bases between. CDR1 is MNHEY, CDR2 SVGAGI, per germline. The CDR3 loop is CASNTGFGTGYTF. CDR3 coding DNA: TGTGCCAGCAATACAGGGTTTGGAACTGGCTACACCTTC.

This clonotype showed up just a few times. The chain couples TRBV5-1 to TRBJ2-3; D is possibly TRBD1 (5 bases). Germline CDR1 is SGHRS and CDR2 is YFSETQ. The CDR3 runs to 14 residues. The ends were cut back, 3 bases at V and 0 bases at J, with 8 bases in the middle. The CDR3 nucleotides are TGCGCCAGCAGCTCCAGGGTTAGCACAGATACGCAGTATTTT. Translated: CASSSRVSTDTQYF.

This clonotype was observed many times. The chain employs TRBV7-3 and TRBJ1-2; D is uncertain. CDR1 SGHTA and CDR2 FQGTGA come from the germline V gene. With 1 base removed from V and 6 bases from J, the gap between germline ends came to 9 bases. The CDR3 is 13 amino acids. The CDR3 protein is CASSLNEGNGYTF. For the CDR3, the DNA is TGTGCCAGCAGCTTAAACGAGGGAAATGGCTACACCTTC.

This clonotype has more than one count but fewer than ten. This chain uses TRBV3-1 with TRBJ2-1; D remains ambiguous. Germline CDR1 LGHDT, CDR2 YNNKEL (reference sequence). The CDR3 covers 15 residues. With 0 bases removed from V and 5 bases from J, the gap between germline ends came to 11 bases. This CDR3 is CASSQDGQLNNEQFF. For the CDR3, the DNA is TGTGCCAGCAGCCAAGATGGGCAGCTAAACAATGAGCAGTTCTTC.

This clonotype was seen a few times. The CDR3 coding sequence is TGTGCCAGCAGCACGGGGGACGGAAATACGCAGTATTTT. It encodes CASSTGDGNTQYF. The chain employs TRBV7-2 and TRBJ2-3; possibly TRBD2 for D (6 bases). CDR3 length: 13 residues. In germline, CDR1 is SGHTA, CDR2 FQGNSA. The V and J ends lost 5 bases and 7 bases respectively, with 13 bases between them.

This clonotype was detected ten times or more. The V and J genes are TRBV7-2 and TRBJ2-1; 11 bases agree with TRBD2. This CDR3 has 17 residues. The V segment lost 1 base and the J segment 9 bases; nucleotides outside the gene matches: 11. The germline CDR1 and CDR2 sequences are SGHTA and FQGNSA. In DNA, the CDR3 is TGTGCCAGCAGCTTAGTCGGTAGCGGGGGGGAGGCTAGTGAGCAGTTCTTC. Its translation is CASSLVGSGGEASEQFF.

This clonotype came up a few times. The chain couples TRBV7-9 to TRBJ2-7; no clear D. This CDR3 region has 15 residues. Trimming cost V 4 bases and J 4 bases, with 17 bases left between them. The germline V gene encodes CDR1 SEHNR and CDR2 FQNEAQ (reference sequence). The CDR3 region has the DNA TGTGCCAGCAGCTCCCCTACCCCCCCGCTATACGAGCAGTACTTC. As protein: CASSSPTPPLYEQYF. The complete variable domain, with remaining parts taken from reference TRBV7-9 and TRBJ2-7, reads DTGVSQNPRHKITKRGQNVTFRCDPISEHNRLYWYRQTLGQGPEFLTYFQNEAQLEKSRLLSDRFSAERPKGSFSTLEIQRTEQGDSAMYLCASSSPTPPLYEQYFGPGTRLTVT.

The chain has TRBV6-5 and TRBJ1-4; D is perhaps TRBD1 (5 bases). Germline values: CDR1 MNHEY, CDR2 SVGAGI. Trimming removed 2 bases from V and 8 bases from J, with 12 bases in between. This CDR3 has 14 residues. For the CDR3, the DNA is TGTGCCAGCAGTTACAGGGACCCCCTCGAAAAACTGTTTTTT. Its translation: CASSYRDPLEKLFF.

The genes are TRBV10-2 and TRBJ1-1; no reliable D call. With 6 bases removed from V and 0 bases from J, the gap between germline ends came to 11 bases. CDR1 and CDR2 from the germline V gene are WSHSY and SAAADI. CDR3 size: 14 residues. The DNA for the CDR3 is TGCGCCAGCAGCGCCACACGGATGAACACTGAAGCTTTCTTT. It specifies CASSATRMNTEAFF.